Sequencing of this T cell receptor (beta chain) was carried out in a study of blood T cell repertoires in COVID-19. The overall study: COVID-19 samples, acute and convalescent, were from the United States, Italy and Spain. PBMCs, B-cell-depleted T cells, or T cells were the source of the cDNA or gDNA that made up the material.

Authors' methods: Scientists estimated how many nucleated cells there were by amplifying reference gene primers. Method: immunoSEQ multiplex PCR; TCRdb's copy keeps in-frame clones and lacks some. From that table come the V and J calls and clone size; the DNA was used to work out D and trimming. The profile covers under 110,000 clones, with around 78% appearing a single time and 5% to 8% taken by the ten largest. Germline CDR1 DFQATT, CDR2 SNEGSKA (reference sequence). This CDR3 region has 16 residues. V was clipped by 6 bases and J by 3 bases; unmatched bases: 14. Those enrolled in Seattle joined during active infection and were followed longitudinally afterward.

The chain employs TRBV20-1 and TRBJ2-3, with 8 bases aligning to TRBD2. Sequencing was carried out using peripheral blood. The clonotype was recovered from a man at least 80 years old with COVID-19, enrolled during active disease. The CDR3 protein is CSASPLAGKGTDTQYF. The CDR3 coding sequence is TGCAGTGCCAGTCCGCTAGCGGGTAAGGGGACAGATACGCAGTATTTT.